These T cell receptor beta chains were read from a single sample in a study of shared clonotypes between healthy human individuals. Repertoires were generated with immunoSEQ multiplex PCR, while TCRdb's copy carries only in-frame clones and drops some. Of 950,000 to 1,200,000 clones listed, approximately 75% are singletons. The sample consisted of memory CD4+ T cells from PBMCs. The receptors were gathered from a man in his late teens or twenties in good health. Some clones in this sample may be carry-over from other donors' samples. CDR3s include the opening cysteine and the closing phenylalanine or tryptophan. A D gene is named only where the DNA matches it firmly. Rows give clone size only sometimes, using once, few, many, or a class for an expanded clone.

clone_size: NA
v_call: TRBV18
d_call: NA
j_call: TRBJ1-5
cdr3_nt: TGTGCCAGCTCACTCTCGAAGGTGGGCAATCAGCCCCAGCATTTT
cdr3_aa: CASSLSKVGNQPQHF

clone_size: many
v_call: TRBV30
d_call: TRBD1
j_call: TRBJ2-1
cdr3_nt: TGTGCCTGGAGTGTTCCGGGACAGGGGTCTGAGCAGTTCTTC
cdr3_aa: CAWSVPGQGSEQFF

clone_size: once
v_call: TRBV5-6
d_call: TRBD1
j_call: TRBJ2-2
cdr3_nt: TGTGCCAGCAGCTACGGGACAGGGGGCATCTTCGCCGGGGAGCTGTTTTTT
cdr3_aa: CASSYGTGGIFAGELFF

clone_size: NA
v_call: TRBV2
d_call: NA
j_call: TRBJ2-1
cdr3_nt: TGTGCCAGCAGTGATGGGGCCTCCTACAATGAGCAGTTCTTC
cdr3_aa: CASSDGASYNEQFF

clone_size: once
v_call: TRBV5-5
d_call: NA
j_call: TRBJ2-1
cdr3_nt: TGTGCCAGCAGCTTAGCTCCTCTCCTCTACAATGAGCAGTTCTTC
cdr3_aa: CASSLAPLLYNEQFF

clone_size: NA
v_call: TRBV5-4
d_call: NA
j_call: TRBJ2-5
cdr3_nt: TGTGCCAGCAGTCCTGATTTGGAGACCCAGTACTTC
cdr3_aa: CASSPDLETQYF

clone_size: NA
v_call: TRBV6-5
d_call: NA
j_call: TRBJ1-6
cdr3_nt: TGTGCCAGCAGTGGGGGAGTGGGGGCTTCACCCCTCCACTTT
cdr3_aa: CASSGGVGASPLHF

clone_size: NA
v_call: TRBV18
d_call: TRBD2
j_call: TRBJ2-3
cdr3_nt: TGTGCCAGCTCACCGGGACTAGCGGGAGCAACAGATACGCAGTATTTT
cdr3_aa: CASSPGLAGATDTQYF

clone_size: NA
v_call: TRBV7-2
d_call: NA
j_call: TRBJ2-3
cdr3_nt: TGTGCCAGCAGCTTCTCCAGCCTCGGGGAATATACGCAGTATTTT
cdr3_aa: CASSFSSLGEYTQYF

clone_size: NA
v_call: TRBV27
d_call: TRBD1
j_call: TRBJ1-1
cdr3_nt: TGTGCCAGCAGTTTATCGGTGACAGGGCGGAGCACTGAAGCTTTCTTT
cdr3_aa: CASSLSVTGRSTEAFF

clone_size: few
v_call: TRBV7-3
d_call: NA
j_call: TRBJ1-1
cdr3_nt: TGTGCCAGCAGCTCTTACGCGAACACTGAAGCTTTCTTT
cdr3_aa: CASSSYANTEAFF

clone_size: once
v_call: TRBV6-1
d_call: TRBD1
j_call: TRBJ1-4
cdr3_nt: TGTGCCAGCGGGAGGACAGGGGGTAATGAAAAACTGTTTTTT
cdr3_aa: CASGRTGGNEKLFF

clone_size: NA
v_call: TRBV6-4
d_call: NA
j_call: TRBJ1-1
cdr3_nt: TGTGCCAGCAGTAGGGGGTTTGGGACTGAAGCTTTCTTT
cdr3_aa: CASSRGFGTEAFF

clone_size: once
v_call: TRBV7-9
d_call: NA
j_call: TRBJ2-7
cdr3_nt: TGTGCCAGCAGCTTACCACCCGGGACGGTCGCGTACGAGCAGTACTTC
cdr3_aa: CASSLPPGTVAYEQYF

clone_size: NA
v_call: TRBV6-6
d_call: NA
j_call: TRBJ1-2
cdr3_nt: TGTGCCAGCAAGGGGGGAGACTATGGCTACACCTTC
cdr3_aa: CASKGGDYGYTF

clone_size: NA
v_call: TRBV28
d_call: NA
j_call: TRBJ1-4
cdr3_nt: TGTGCCAGCAGTAGTACAGGCAGAGAAGAAAAACTGTTTTTT
cdr3_aa: CASSSTGREEKLFF

clone_size: NA
v_call: TRBV4-2
d_call: NA
j_call: TRBJ2-5
cdr3_nt: TGTGCCAGCAGCCAAGGGGGGACTCTTGGAGAAATCAAAGAGACCCAGTACTTC
cdr3_aa: CASSQGGTLGEIKETQYF

clone_size: many
v_call: TRBV18
d_call: NA
j_call: TRBJ1-2
cdr3_nt: TGTGCCAGCTCACCACCTCTAATTGTCGGGGGGCTGCGTGGCTACACCTTC
cdr3_aa: CASSPPLIVGGLRGYTF

clone_size: many
v_call: TRBV11-2
d_call: NA
j_call: TRBJ2-5
cdr3_nt: TGTGCCAGCAGCTTAGGAAACAGGTACCAAGAGACCCAGTACTTC
cdr3_aa: CASSLGNRYQETQYF

clone_size: NA
v_call: TRBV4-3
d_call: NA
j_call: TRBJ1-5
cdr3_nt: TGCGCCAGCAGCCAAGATTTCGGGTTTAGCAATCAGCCCCAGCATTTT
cdr3_aa: CASSQDFGFSNQPQHF

clone_size: NA
v_call: TRBV18
d_call: NA
j_call: TRBJ2-7
cdr3_nt: TGTGCCAGCTCGCCACTATCGGCAGGGATCAGTTACGAGCAGTACTTC
cdr3_aa: CASSPLSAGISYEQYF

clone_size: NA
v_call: TRBV6-6
d_call: TRBD1
j_call: TRBJ2-4
cdr3_nt: TGTGCCAGCAGTTCGATACAGGGGGCTCCAGGCAACATTCAGTACTTC
cdr3_aa: CASSSIQGAPGNIQYF

clone_size: few
v_call: TRBV5-4
d_call: NA
j_call: TRBJ1-1
cdr3_nt: TGTGCCAGCACCCCAACTACAGGGTACAACACTGAAGCTTTCTTT
cdr3_aa: CASTPTTGYNTEAFF

clone_size: few
v_call: TRBV27
d_call: NA
j_call: TRBJ1-1
cdr3_nt: TGTGCCAGCAGTCCCCAGCGGAACCTAGGGGCTTTCTTT
cdr3_aa: CASSPQRNLGAFF

clone_size: NA
v_call: TRBV19
d_call: NA
j_call: TRBJ1-2
cdr3_nt: TGTGCCAGTCTGGGGGGCTCCTCGGGAGGCTACACCTTC
cdr3_aa: CASLGGSSGGYTF

clone_size: few
v_call: TRBV15
d_call: NA
j_call: TRBJ1-5
cdr3_nt: TGTGCCACCAGCAGAGCATACCAGGCCCAGGGAGCAGATCAGCCCCAGCATTTT
cdr3_aa: CATSRAYQAQGADQPQHF

clone_size: once
v_call: TRBV11-2
d_call: NA
j_call: TRBJ2-3
cdr3_nt: TGTGCCAGCAGCTTGGTGACGGACGGGGATACGCAGTATTTT
cdr3_aa: CASSLVTDGDTQYF

clone_size: NA
v_call: TRBV7-9
d_call: TRBD1
j_call: TRBJ2-7
cdr3_nt: TGTGCCAGCAGCTTGTGGCAGGGGGAAGAGCAGTACTTC
cdr3_aa: CASSLWQGEEQYF

clone_size: NA
v_call: TRBV4-1
d_call: NA
j_call: TRBJ1-1
cdr3_nt: TGCGCCAGCAGCCGCCCCCGGTGGGGACAAGGTGAAGCTTTCTTT
cdr3_aa: CASSRPRWGQGEAFF

clone_size: NA
v_call: TRBV7-9
d_call: NA
j_call: TRBJ2-6
cdr3_nt: TGTGCCAGCAGCTTAGGAGTAGGGAACTCTGGGGCCAACGTCCTGACTTTC
cdr3_aa: CASSLGVGNSGANVLTF

clone_size: NA
v_call: TRBV12-2
d_call: NA
j_call: TRBJ2-7
cdr3_nt: TGTGCAAGTCGCTCGACTAGCGGAGAGCAGTACTTC
cdr3_aa: CASRSTSGEQYF

clone_size: NA
v_call: TRBV29-1
d_call: TRBD1
j_call: TRBJ2-3
cdr3_nt: TGCAGCGTTGAGAGGGGACAGGGGGCGGATACGCAGTATTTT
cdr3_aa: CSVERGQGADTQYF

clone_size: NA
v_call: TRBV19
d_call: TRBD2
j_call: TRBJ2-5
cdr3_nt: TGTGCCAGTAGCTTGGGAGTCCTAGCGGGAGGCCAAGAGACCCAGTACTTC
cdr3_aa: CASSLGVLAGGQETQYF

clone_size: few
v_call: TRBV10-1
d_call: NA
j_call: TRBJ1-3
cdr3_nt: TGCGCCAGGGCTCGACAGGCCCACTCTGGAAACACCATATATTTT
cdr3_aa: CARARQAHSGNTIYF

clone_size: many
v_call: TRBV29-1
d_call: NA
j_call: TRBJ2-7
cdr3_nt: TGCAGCGTTGAAGATCTTCTCCACGAGCAGTACTTC
cdr3_aa: CSVEDLLHEQYF

clone_size: NA
v_call: TRBV6-5
d_call: NA
j_call: TRBJ2-3
cdr3_nt: TGTGCCAGCAGTCCGTCATGGATCACAGATACGCAGTATTTT
cdr3_aa: CASSPSWITDTQYF

clone_size: many
v_call: TRBV4-3
d_call: TRBD1
j_call: TRBJ1-2
cdr3_nt: TGCGCCAGCAGCCAAGATCTCACAGGGGGCCCTGGCTACACCTTC
cdr3_aa: CASSQDLTGGPGYTF

clone_size: NA
v_call: TRBV28
d_call: TRBD1
j_call: TRBJ1-2
cdr3_nt: TGTGCCAGCAGTCCGCCGGGACAGGGGTACTATGGCTACACCTTC
cdr3_aa: CASSPPGQGYYGYTF

clone_size: NA
v_call: TRBV28
d_call: TRBD1
j_call: TRBJ1-5
cdr3_nt: TGTGCCAGCAGACTGGGACAGGGGATGAGTCAGCCCCAGCATTTT
cdr3_aa: CASRLGQGMSQPQHF

clone_size: NA
v_call: TRBV5-1
d_call: TRBD2
j_call: TRBJ2-1
cdr3_nt: TGCGCCAGCAGCTTGAAAATCGGTAGCGGGTACAATGAGCAGTTCTTC
cdr3_aa: CASSLKIGSGYNEQFF

clone_size: NA
v_call: TRBV7-2
d_call: TRBD1
j_call: TRBJ2-7
cdr3_nt: TGTGCCAGCAGCCTCGGGACAGGGGGCGCGTGGGAGCAGTACTTC
cdr3_aa: CASSLGTGGAWEQYF

clone_size: NA
v_call: TRBV7-3
d_call: TRBD2
j_call: TRBJ2-3
cdr3_nt: TGTGCCAGCAGCGGGGGACTAGCGGGAGGTCGAGATACGCAGTATTTT
cdr3_aa: CASSGGLAGGRDTQYF

clone_size: NA
v_call: TRBV30
d_call: NA
j_call: TRBJ1-1
cdr3_nt: TGTGCCTGGAGTTACAGCACTGAAGCTTTCTTT
cdr3_aa: CAWSYSTEAFF

clone_size: NA
v_call: TRBV28
d_call: NA
j_call: TRBJ1-1
cdr3_nt: TGTGCCAGTGATACGAGGCTCTACGCTGAAGCTTTCTTT
cdr3_aa: CASDTRLYAEAFF

clone_size: many
v_call: TRBV27
d_call: NA
j_call: TRBJ2-7
cdr3_nt: TGTGCCAGCAGGCCGCGGGACAGTAGCTCCTACGAGCAGTACTTC
cdr3_aa: CASRPRDSSSYEQYF

clone_size: NA
v_call: TRBV10-1
d_call: TRBD2
j_call: TRBJ2-3
cdr3_nt: TGCGCCAGCAGTGAGTTTTTGAGGCCTGAGGGAGGACTAGCGGGACCGGGTACGCAGTATTTT
cdr3_aa: CASSEFLRPEGGLAGPGTQYF

clone_size: NA
v_call: TRBV28
d_call: NA
j_call: TRBJ1-2
cdr3_nt: TGTGCCAGCACCACTGGGGGTCGGGGGGCCCCAACCTTC
cdr3_aa: CASTTGGRGAPTF

clone_size: NA
v_call: TRBV28
d_call: NA
j_call: TRBJ2-7
cdr3_nt: TGCGCCAGCAGTCCTAGTGGCTACACCTCCTACGAGCAGTACTTC
cdr3_aa: CASSPSGYTSYEQYF